The rows below give T cell receptor beta chains drawn from one sample of a study of control samples from healthy donors and cancer patients. Method: immunoSEQ multiplex PCR; TCRdb's copy keeps in-frame clones and lacks some. The sample lists 70,000 to 95,000 clones, approximately 93% occurring once. The sequenced sample was PBMCs. Every receptor here comes from a woman between 35 and 50 years old with lung cancer. Each CDR3 is given with its conserved first and last residue. D genes are given only for firm matches. Size is omitted from some rows. Given values are once, few, many or a class for expanded clones.

TRBV2	-	-	TRBJ1-1	CASAGGGFVVKAFF	TGTGCCAGCGCTGGAGGGGGGTTCGTCGTGAAGGCTTTCTTT
TRBV5-6	-	TRBD2	TRBJ2-1	CASREETGGPTEQFF	TGTGCCAGCAGGGAGGAAACGGGGGGGCCTACTGAGCAGTTCTTC
TRBV19	-	-	TRBJ1-4	CASSIEGSIRLF	TGTGCCAGTAGTATAGAGGGCAGCATTCGGCTTTTT
TRBV12-5	-	-	TRBJ2-1	CASGLLRYRNEQFF	TGTGCTAGTGGTTTGTTAAGGTATAGAAATGAGCAGTTCTTC
TRBV4-1	-	-	TRBJ2-2	CASSQSLGEAGELFF	TGCGCCAGCAGCCAATCATTGGGGGAGGCCGGGGAGCTGTTTTTT
TRBV24-1	-	TRBD2	TRBJ2-3	CATSDSDGTSGGTDTQYF	TGTGCCACCAGTGATTCCGACGGGACTAGCGGGGGCACAGATACGCAGTATTTT
TRBV27	-	TRBD2	TRBJ2-7	CASSSGVQPGLSYEQYF	TGTGCCAGCAGTTCGGGGGTCCAACCGGGACTATCCTACGAGCAGTACTTC
TRBV4-1	-	-	TRBJ1-1	CASSQARGLLNTEAFF	TGCGCCAGCAGCCAAGCCCGGGGGTTGTTGAACACTGAAGCTTTCTTT
TRBV10-3	-	-	TRBJ2-2	CAAANTGELFF	TGTGCCGCTGCGAACACCGGGGAGCTGTTTTTT
TRBV2	-	-	TRBJ1-6	CASNVGGASYNSPLHF	TGTGCCAGCAACGTGGGGGGCGCATCCTATAATTCACCCCTCCACTTT
TRBV5-1	-	-	TRBJ2-3	CASSLGLVPPDTQYF	TGCGCCAGCAGCTTGGGACTAGTACCTCCCGATACGCAGTATTTT
TRBV7-9	few	-	TRBJ1-6	CASSPVGGPGYNSPLHF	TGTGCCAGCAGCCCAGTAGGGGGGCCGGGGTATAATTCACCCCTCCACTTT
TRBV6-5	once	TRBD2	TRBJ2-2	CASARDYLNTGELFF	TGTGCCAGCGCCCGGGACTACCTGAACACCGGGGAGCTGTTTTTT
TRBV7-9	-	-	TRBJ1-1	CASSKQNTVKNTEAFF	TGTGCCAGCAGCAAACAAAACACGGTAAAGAACACTGAAGCTTTCTTT
TRBV2	-	TRBD1	TRBJ1-2	CASSEDRVLSSFYGYTF	TGTGCCAGCAGTGAGGACAGGGTCCTTTCCAGTTTCTATGGCTACACCTTC
TRBV13	-	-	TRBJ1-1	CASSSQDSGYTEAFF	TGTGCCAGCAGCTCCCAGGACTCCGGGTACACTGAAGCTTTCTTT
TRBV5-5	few	TRBD2	TRBJ2-3	CASSLTAGGTGDTQYF	TGTGCCAGCAGCTTAACAGCGGGGGGGACCGGAGATACGCAGTATTTT
TRBV10-3	-	-	TRBJ1-3	CAISDPDTASGNTIYF	TGTGCCATCAGTGACCCGGACACAGCCTCTGGAAACACCATATATTTT
TRBV15	-	TRBD2	TRBJ2-5	CATSLIRFGRGGGETQYF	TGTGCCACCAGCCTGATTAGGTTCGGGAGGGGCGGAGGGGAGACCCAGTACTTC
TRBV27	once	TRBD2	TRBJ2-7	CASSVKSGGKNPYEQYF	TGTGCCAGCAGTGTCAAGAGCGGGGGGAAAAACCCCTACGAGCAGTACTTC
TRBV19	-	-	TRBJ2-5	CASSIVGVQETQYF	TGTGCCAGTAGTATAGTTGGGGTCCAAGAGACCCAGTACTTC
TRBV4-2	-	-	TRBJ2-3	CASSQGDTQYF	TGTGCCAGCAGCCAAGGGGATACGCAGTATTTT
TRBV5-1	few	-	TRBJ2-7	CASSHRSGTSRAFYEQYF	TGCGCCAGCAGCCACAGATCCGGGACCTCGAGGGCCTTCTACGAGCAGTACTTC
TRBV5-1	once	TRBD1	TRBJ1-1	CASSSGTGAFEAFF	TGCGCCAGCAGCTCAGGCACAGGGGCGTTTGAAGCTTTCTTT